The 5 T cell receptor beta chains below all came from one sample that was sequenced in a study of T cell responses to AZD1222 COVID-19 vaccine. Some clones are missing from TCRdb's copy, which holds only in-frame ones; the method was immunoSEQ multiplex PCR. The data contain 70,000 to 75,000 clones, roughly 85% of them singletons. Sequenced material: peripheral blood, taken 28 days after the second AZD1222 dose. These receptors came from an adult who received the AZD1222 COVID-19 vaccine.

CDR3 sequence: CASSEWVTEAFF. The DNA of the CDR3 is TGCGCCAGCAGTGAGTGGGTTACTGAAGCTTTCTTT. The J gene is TRBJ1-1, the V gene TRBV10-2; D remains ambiguous. Germline values: CDR1 WSHSY, CDR2 SAAADI. CDR3 length: 12 amino acids. The V and J ends lost 1 base and 5 bases respectively, with 5 bases between them.

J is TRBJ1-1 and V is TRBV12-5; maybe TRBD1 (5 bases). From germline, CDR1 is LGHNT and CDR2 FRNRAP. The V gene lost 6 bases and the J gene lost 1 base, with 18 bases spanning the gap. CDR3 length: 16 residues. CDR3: CASGSREGRGNTEAFF. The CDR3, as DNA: TGTGCTAGTGGCTCACGGGAGGGGAGGGGGAACACTGAAGCTTTCTTT.

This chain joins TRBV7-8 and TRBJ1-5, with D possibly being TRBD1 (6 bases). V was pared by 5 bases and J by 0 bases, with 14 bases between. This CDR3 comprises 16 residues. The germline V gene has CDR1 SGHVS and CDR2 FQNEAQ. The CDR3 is CASSERQAASNQPQHF. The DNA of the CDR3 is TGTGCCAGCAGCGAAAGACAGGCAGCTAGCAATCAGCCCCAGCATTTT.

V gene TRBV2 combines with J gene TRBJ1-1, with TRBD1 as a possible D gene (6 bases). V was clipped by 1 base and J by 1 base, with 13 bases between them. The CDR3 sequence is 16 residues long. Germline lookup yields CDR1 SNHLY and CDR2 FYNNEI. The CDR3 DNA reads TGTGCCAGCAGTGAAGAAGGCAGGGGCCGGAACACTGAAGCTTTCTTT. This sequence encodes CASSEEGRGRNTEAFF.

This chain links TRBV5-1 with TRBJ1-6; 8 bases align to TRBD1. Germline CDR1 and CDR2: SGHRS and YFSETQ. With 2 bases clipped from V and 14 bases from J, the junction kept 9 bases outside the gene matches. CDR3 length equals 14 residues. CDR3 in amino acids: CASSFGQGEGTLHF. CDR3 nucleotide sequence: TGCGCCAGCAGCTTCGGACAGGGAGAGGGGACCCTCCACTTT.